Listed here are 2 T cell receptor beta chains from one sample, sequenced in a study of T cells expressing NK-cell markers. TCRdb re-called the 5' RACE reads and shows each CDR3 protein once, DNA omitted. The listing contains 350,000 to 450,000 distinct CDR3 sequences. Sequencing was done on a sample of blood T cells: a sorted CD56 or NKG2C T cell subset, CD4+ or CD8+ T cells, or bulk PBMC T cells (not recorded which). All receptors come from a man between 18 and 69 years old in good health.

This chain joins TRBV5-1 and TRBJ2-1; without DNA, the TCRdb call of TRBD1 cannot be checked. Germline-derived CDR1 and CDR2 are SGHRS and YFSETQ. The CDR3 spans 16 residues. The CDR3 spells CASSWRDRDPYNEQFF.

The V and J genes are TRBV11-1 and TRBJ1-2; TCRdb indicates TRBD1, and absent DNA this call remains unverified. The CDR3 extends over 18 amino acids. Germline lookup yields CDR1 SGHAT and CDR2 FQDESV (reference sequence). The CDR3 loop reads CASSPTRAGTGGEMSYTF.